This T cell receptor (beta chain) derives from a study of blood T cells in healthy people across ages. The second PCR ran about 6 to 12 cycles with a sample-barcoded 5' primer and J-beta primers. One entry per CDR3 protein, called by TCRdb with MiXCR from the 5' RACE reads. Here the sample spans 800,000 or so distinct CDR3 sequences, about half being singletons. Losses at the gene ends were 4 bases for V and 2 bases for J; bases not matched to a gene: 1. CDR1 and CDR2 (germline): SGHNT, YENEEA. The CDR3 length is 14 residues. Isolating PBMCs gave at least 6 million of these cells per sample. This clonotype was seen only once.

The rearrangement links TRBV11-3 to TRBJ2-5; 10 nucleotides match TRBD2. Specimen: blood. The receptor's source is a man older than 75 in good health. This chain's CDR3 is CASSWGLAQETQYF. The CDR3 bases are TGTGCCAGCAGCTGGGGACTAGCGCAAGAGACCCAGTACTTC.